This T cell receptor (beta chain) was sequenced in a study of blood T cell repertoires in COVID-19. Profiled with immunoSEQ multiplex PCR; TCRdb holds only in-frame clones, not every one. This table has 300,000 to 400,000 clones, 87% appearing once. The sequence derives from a man aged 30 to 45 with COVID-19, enrolled during active disease. The sequencing input was peripheral blood.

CDR3 residues: CASSTERTSGRGFEQYF. For the CDR3, the DNA is TGTGCCAGCAGTACTGAGCGGACTAGCGGGAGGGGCTTCGAGCAGTACTTC. The V call is TRBV6-2 or TRBV6-3, the J call TRBJ2-7; TRBD2 aligns across 15 bases. Per the germline V gene, CDR1 is MNHEY and CDR2 is SVGEGT. The CDR3 totals 17 residues. V gave up 5 bases and J gave up 6 bases; unmatched junction bases: 11.